This passage covers 27 T cell receptor beta chains from one sample sequenced in a study of HIV-infected patients and healthy controls. MiXCR was run by TCRdb on the 5' RACE reads, yielding one entry per CDR3 protein. Here the sample spans over 55,000 distinct CDR3 sequences, about a sixth being singletons. The sample consisted of CD4+ T cells from blood. The origin of the receptors is a human donor in good health.

V usage is TRBV12-3 or TRBV12-4 and J usage is TRBJ1-1; D may be TRBD1 (5 bases). The germline V and J ends were trimmed by 5 bases and 0 bases, with 13 bases remaining between them. CDR3 size: 15 residues. CDR3 DNA: TGTGCCAGCAGTGGGGACGGGTACATGAACACTGAAGCTTTCTTT. This codes for CASSGDGYMNTEAFF.

A few counts support this clonotype. The chain has TRBV27 and TRBJ2-1; D is perhaps TRBD2 (6 bases). This CDR3 region has 13 residues. Germline V gene lookup returns CDR1 MNHEY and CDR2 SMNVEV (reference sequence). Trimming cost V 9 bases and J 4 bases, with 13 bases left between them. The CDR3 is CAREGRAYNEQFF. The CDR3 bases are TGTGCCAGGGAGGGGCGGGCTTACAATGAGCAGTTCTTC.

V is TRBV7-2 and J is TRBJ1-6, with unresolved D. There are 16 residues in the CDR3. V gave up 5 bases and J gave up 8 bases, with 19 bases separating them. Germline CDR1 and CDR2: SGHTA and FQGNSA. CDR3: CASSPKDPALYSPLHF. The DNA of the CDR3 is TGTGCCAGCAGCCCGAAGGACCCGGCCTTGTATTCACCCCTCCACTTT.

Only a few counts were recorded for this clonotype. The chain links TRBV7-3 to TRBJ2-6; D gene ambiguous. Between the trimmed V and J ends, which lost 0 bases and 4 bases, there was a span of 10 bases. CDR3 length: 16 amino acids. The germline V gene has CDR1 SGHTA and CDR2 FQGTGA. CDR3 sequence: CASSLTSGTGANVLTF. CDR3 DNA sequence: TGTGCCAGCAGCTTAACGTCCGGTACCGGGGCCAACGTCCTGACTTTC.

The V gene is TRBV5-1, the J gene TRBJ2-3, with TRBD1 identical over 8 bases. Germline CDR1 and CDR2: SGHRS and YFSETQ. J gave up 5 bases and V 1 base, and 9 bases lay outside the gene matches. This CDR3 contains 16 residues. The CDR3 here is CASSLISGQGGDTQYF. In DNA, the CDR3 is TGCGCCAGCAGCTTGATCTCTGGACAGGGTGGAGATACGCAGTATTTT.

Ten or more counts support this clonotype. DNA of the CDR3: TGTGCCAGCAGCCCTGTGACAGGGGGCCACGAGCAGTACTTC. Residues: CASSPVTGGHEQYF. The chain employs TRBV7-7 and TRBJ2-7; 10 nucleotides line up with TRBD1. Trimming removed 5 bases from V and 5 bases from J; junction bases left unmatched: 6. Looked up from germline, CDR1 is SSHAT and CDR2 is FNYEAQ (reference sequence). The CDR3 contains 14 residues.

The rearrangement uses TRBV7-2 and TRBJ2-1, with D perhaps matching TRBD2 (6 bases). Germline V gene lookup returns CDR1 SGHTA and CDR2 FQGNSA. The CDR3 sequence is 16 residues long. With 2 bases removed from V and 0 bases from J, the gap between germline ends came to 11 bases. The CDR3 nucleotides are TGTGCCAGCAGCTTATATTCGGGGGTCTCCTACAATGAGCAGTTCTTC. Translation: CASSLYSGVSYNEQFF.

The sample holds many counts of this clonotype. The chain carries TRBV24-1 and TRBJ2-1; TRBD1 aligns across 7 bases. Germline V gene data show CDR1 as KGHDR and CDR2 as SFDVKD. The V gene end was trimmed by 5 bases and the J gene end by 3 bases; junction bases not matched to a gene: 6. The CDR3 runs to 15 residues. The CDR3 here is CATSGTGADYNEQFF. DNA for the CDR3: TGTGCCACCAGTGGTACAGGGGCCGACTACAATGAGCAGTTCTTC.

This clonotype was seen ten or more times. V and J are TRBV25-1 and TRBJ2-3; D call uncertain. V was pared by 7 bases and J by 2 bases, with 10 bases between. The germline gives CDR1 MGHDK, CDR2 SYGVNS. The length of the CDR3 is 13 residues. The CDR3: CASIHAPTDTQYF. CDR3 DNA sequence: TGTGCCAGCATTCACGCACCCACAGATACGCAGTATTTT.

In its sample, this clonotype was seen a few times. The chain joins TRBV7-9 to TRBJ2-3; D remains ambiguous. Trimming pared 5 bases from V and 3 bases from J, leaving 9 bases between. The CDR3 runs 13 residues. The germline V gene has CDR1 SEHNR and CDR2 FQNEAQ (reference sequence). This CDR3 is CASSPQQTDTQYF. The CDR3 DNA reads TGTGCCAGCAGCCCACAACAAACAGATACGCAGTATTTT.

This clonotype was seen more than once but under ten times. This rearrangement joins TRBV2 to TRBJ1-5, with D possibly matching TRBD1 (6 bases). Trimming shortened V by 2 bases and J by 1 base, and 9 bases separated the two germline ends. Germline V gene lookup returns CDR1 SNHLY and CDR2 FYNNEI. This CDR3 contains 15 residues. For the CDR3, the DNA is TGTGCCAGCAGTGAACAGGGGATCAGCAATCAGCCCCAGCATTTT. It translates to CASSEQGISNQPQHF.

V is TRBV7-8 and J is TRBJ2-5; TRBD2 matches 12 bases. J gave up 0 bases and V 5 bases, and 7 bases lay outside the gene matches. Germline-derived CDR1 and CDR2 are SGHVS and FQNEAQ. The CDR3 spans 17 residues. The CDR3 sequence: CASSRRRLAGDQETQYF. The CDR3 DNA reads TGTGCCAGCAGCCGACGGAGACTAGCGGGGGACCAAGAGACCCAGTACTTC. Based on the CDR3 plus reference TRBV7-8 and TRBJ2-5, the full variable domain is GAGVSQSPRYKVAKRGQDVALRCDPISGHVSLFWYQQALGQGPEFLTYFQNEAQLDKSGLPSDRFFAERPEGSVSTLKIQRTQQEDSAVYLCASSRRRLAGDQETQYFGPGTRLLVL.

This clonotype has more than one count but fewer than ten. V and J are TRBV15 and TRBJ1-4, with a weak D call TRBD1 (5 bases). V was cut by 5 bases and J by 2 bases, with 6 bases left in between. Germline assignment: CDR1 LNHNV and CDR2 YYDKDF (reference sequence). CDR3 length equals 13 residues. The DNA of the CDR3 is TGTGCCACCAGCGGGGGGACTAATGAAAAACTGTTTTTT. Protein: CATSGGTNEKLFF.

This clonotype was recorded a few times. This chain uses TRBV12-3 or TRBV12-4 with TRBJ1-2; no reliable D call. CDR3 length: 15 residues. V was trimmed by 3 bases and J by 0 bases, leaving 11 bases between them. CDR3 in amino acids: CASSFPGPSNYGYTF. The CDR3 DNA sequence: TGTGCCAGCAGTTTCCCCGGACCATCTAACTATGGCTACACCTTC.

This chain uses TRBV6-5 with TRBJ2-3; possibly TRBD2 for D (8 bases). There are 15 residues in the CDR3. Germline V gene sequence: CDR1 MNHEY, CDR2 SVGAGI. V was pared by 7 bases and J by 9 bases, with 23 bases between. The CDR3 here is CASTPPTGGGITQYF. The DNA for the CDR3 is TGTGCCAGCACCCCCCCAACGGGAGGGGGCATAACGCAGTATTTT.

The CDR3 bases are TGTGCCAGCAGTTACTCGGGACAGACCTACAATGAGCAGTTCTTC. This sequence encodes CASSYSGQTYNEQFF. V gene TRBV6-6 combines with J gene TRBJ2-1, with 7 nucleotides matching TRBD1. This CDR3 has 15 residues. Unmatched junction bases numbered 1, after V lost 0 bases and J lost 2 bases. CDR1 is MNHNY, CDR2 SVGAGI, per germline (reference sequence).

This clonotype was detected only a few times. This chain links TRBV11-2 with TRBJ2-6; D is perhaps TRBD1 or TRBD2 (5 bases each). The germline V gene has CDR1 SGHAT and CDR2 FQNNGV. The CDR3 consists of 15 residues. The germline V and J ends were trimmed by 3 bases and 1 base, with 7 bases remaining between them. The CDR3 region is CASSFGGSGANVLTF. The DNA for the CDR3 is TGTGCCAGCAGCTTTGGGGGTTCTGGGGCCAACGTCCTGACTTTC.

The chain joins TRBV6-2 or TRBV6-3 to TRBJ2-1; D remains unclear. The ends were cut back, 5 bases at V and 9 bases at J, with 20 bases in the middle. The CDR3 sequence is 15 residues long. Germline CDR1 reads MNHEY; CDR2 reads SVGEGT. CDR3 in amino acids: CASSNHRAELGEQFF. In DNA form, the CDR3 reads TGTGCCAGCAGTAATCACCGGGCCGAGCTGGGTGAGCAGTTCTTC.

This clonotype came up a few times. The chain links TRBV11-2 to TRBJ2-6, with D tentatively TRBD1 (6 bases). The CDR3 sequence is 18 residues long. The germline V gene has CDR1 SGHAT and CDR2 FQNNGV. The V and J ends lost 3 bases and 2 bases respectively, with 17 bases between them. For the CDR3, the DNA is TGTGCCAGCAGCTTCCTCCGACAGGCCTTAGCTGGGGCCAACGTCCTGACTTTC. It is translated as CASSFLRQALAGANVLTF.

This clonotype was observed a few times. This chain uses TRBV19 with TRBJ1-1, with D unresolved. Germline V gene sequence: CDR1 LNHDA, CDR2 SQIVND (reference sequence). The CDR3 sequence is 14 residues long. Trimming took off 2 bases at V and 3 bases at J, with 10 bases between the two ends. This CDR3 reads CASSISMTDTEAFF. CDR3 DNA: TGTGCCAGTAGTATATCTATGACGGACACTGAAGCTTTCTTT. The variable domain in full, with the rest retrieved from reference TRBV19 and TRBJ1-1, is DGGITQSPKYLFRKEGQNVTLSCEQNLNHDAMYWYRQDPGQGLRLIYYSQIVNDFQKGDIAEGYSVSREKKESFPLTVTSAQKNPTAFYLCASSISMTDTEAFFGQGTRLTVV.

The chain has TRBV19 and TRBJ2-5; D possibly corresponds to TRBD1 (6 bases). CDR1 is LNHDA and CDR2 is SQIVND in the germline V gene (reference sequence). V was shortened by 6 bases and J by 5 bases, with 13 bases between the two germline ends. The CDR3 totals 13 residues. The CDR3 region is CASRKQGSETQYF. The CDR3 nucleotides are TGTGCCAGTAGAAAACAGGGTTCCGAGACCCAGTACTTC. Full variable domain (outside the CDR3, taken from reference TRBV19 and TRBJ2-5): DGGITQSPKYLFRKEGQNVTLSCEQNLNHDAMYWYRQDPGQGLRLIYYSQIVNDFQKGDIAEGYSVSREKKESFPLTVTSAQKNPTAFYLCASRKQGSETQYFGPGTRLLVL.

In its sample, this clonotype was seen many times. The rearrangement links TRBV28 to TRBJ2-7; 7 bases are a match to TRBD2. Germline V gives CDR1 MDHEN, CDR2 SYDVKM. This CDR3 comprises 14 residues. Trimming cost V 7 bases and J 2 bases; bases outside gene matches: 8. DNA of the CDR3: TGTGCCAGCATAGGGACTAATCTCCCCTACGAGCAGTACTTC. Protein product: CASIGTNLPYEQYF.

The chain is built from TRBV11-1 and TRBJ1-5, with 12 bases lining up with TRBD1. Per germline, CDR1 SGHAT and CDR2 FQDESV (reference sequence). There are 16 residues in the CDR3. V was clipped by 3 bases and J by 6 bases; unmatched bases: 6. Here the CDR3 DNA reads TGTGCCAGCAGCTTCATCGGGACAGGGGGCGGTCAGCCCCAGCATTTT. It translates to CASSFIGTGGGQPQHF.

The chain links TRBV7-9 to TRBJ1-3; D not resolved. The CDR3 runs 15 residues. The V end was cut by 6 bases, the J end by 0 bases, with 12 bases between. CDR1 SEHNR and CDR2 FQNEAQ come from the germline V gene (reference sequence). CDR3 amino acids: CASRRTSNSGNTIYF. The CDR3 DNA is TGTGCCAGCAGGCGAACAAGTAACTCTGGAAACACCATATATTTT.

This clonotype appeared a few times. The rearrangement uses TRBV18 and TRBJ1-4; 11 bases are a match to TRBD1. The germline gives CDR1 KGHSH, CDR2 LQKENI. The V segment lost 4 bases and the J segment 8 bases; nucleotides outside the gene matches: 6. The CDR3 totals 15 residues. The CDR3 protein is CASSQTDRGQEKLFF. The CDR3, as DNA: TGTGCCAGCTCACAAACGGACAGGGGGCAGGAAAAACTGTTTTTT.

The genes are TRBV7-2 and TRBJ1-1; D is undetermined. Trimming stripped 3 bases from V and 2 bases from J, with 7 bases between. CDR1 SGHTA and CDR2 FQGNSA come from the germline V gene. The CDR3 consists of 13 residues. CDR3 sequence: CASSFGDNTEAFF. CDR3 DNA: TGTGCCAGCAGCTTTGGGGATAACACTGAAGCTTTCTTT.

This clonotype was observed at least ten times. The genes are TRBV2 and TRBJ1-5, with D hard to call. The CDR3 covers 15 residues. Trimming removed 6 bases from V and 0 bases from J, with 12 bases in between. Germline V CDR1 and CDR2: SNHLY, FYNNEI. The CDR3 spells CASRMEAYSNQPQHF. CDR3 bases: TGTGCCAGCAGGATGGAGGCTTATAGCAATCAGCCCCAGCATTTT.